The clone carrying this TCR beta chain was observed many times. Relative to the germline gene, one junction end is altered; a read error may explain this. As for time point: newly diagnosed GD, antithyroid drugs for less than 3 months. Isolated PBMC RNA provided the starting material for the TCR library. The data originate from a study of regulatory T cells in long-lasting Graves disease. CDR3 length: 14 amino acids. From germline, CDR1 is SGHRS and CDR2 YFSETQ. Investigators prepared the TCR beta libraries by applying iRepertoire HTBI primers and Arm-PCR of CDR3 regions. TCRdb reprocessed the multiplex PCR reads via MiXCR and lists one record per CDR3 protein. The sample contains 350,000 to 450,000 distinct CDR3 sequences, about 15% of which appear only once. This same sample was also taken into another study, of T cells in Graves' hyperthyroidism and ophthalmopathy.

The specimen comprised peripheral blood mononuclear cells (PBMCs), sampled at new diagnosis, from a patient treated with antithyroid drugs. The sequence derives from a woman aged 25 to 45 with Graves disease. The chain links TRBV5-1 to TRBJ2-5, with D perhaps matching TRBD2 (7 bases). CDR3 sequence: CASSLAGGRETQYF. The CDR3 DNA is TGTGCCAGCAGCTTAGCCGGGGGGCGAGAGACCCAGTACTTC. Complete variable domain (other parts from reference TRBV5-1 and TRBJ2-5): KAGVTQTPRYLIKTRGQQVTLSCSPISGHRSVSWYQQTPGQGLQFLFEYFSETQRNKGNFPGRFSGRQFSNSRSEMNVSTLELGDSALYLCASSLAGGRETQYFGPGTRLLVL.